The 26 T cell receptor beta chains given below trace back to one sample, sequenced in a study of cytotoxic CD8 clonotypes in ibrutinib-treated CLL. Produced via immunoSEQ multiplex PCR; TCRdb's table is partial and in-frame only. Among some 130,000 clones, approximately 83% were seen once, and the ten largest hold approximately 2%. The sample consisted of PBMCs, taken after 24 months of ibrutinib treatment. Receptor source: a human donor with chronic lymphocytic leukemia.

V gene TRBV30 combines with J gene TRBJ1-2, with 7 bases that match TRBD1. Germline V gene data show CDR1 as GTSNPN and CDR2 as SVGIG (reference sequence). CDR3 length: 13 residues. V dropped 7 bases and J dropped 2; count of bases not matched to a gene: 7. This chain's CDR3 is CASFLGQNYGYTF. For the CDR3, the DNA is TGTGCCTCTTTCTTGGGACAGAACTATGGCTACACCTTC.

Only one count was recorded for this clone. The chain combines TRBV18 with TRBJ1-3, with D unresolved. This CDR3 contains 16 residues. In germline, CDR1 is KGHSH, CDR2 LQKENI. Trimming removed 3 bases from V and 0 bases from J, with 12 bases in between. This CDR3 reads CASSPVAGVSGNTIYF. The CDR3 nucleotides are TGTGCCAGCTCACCCGTCGCCGGGGTCTCTGGAAACACCATATATTTT.

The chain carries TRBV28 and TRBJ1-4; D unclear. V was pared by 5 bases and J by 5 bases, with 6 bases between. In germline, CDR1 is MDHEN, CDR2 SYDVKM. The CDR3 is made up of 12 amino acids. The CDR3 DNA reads TGTGCCAGCAGTGCCCGAAATGAAAAACTGTTTTTT. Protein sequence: CASSARNEKLFF.

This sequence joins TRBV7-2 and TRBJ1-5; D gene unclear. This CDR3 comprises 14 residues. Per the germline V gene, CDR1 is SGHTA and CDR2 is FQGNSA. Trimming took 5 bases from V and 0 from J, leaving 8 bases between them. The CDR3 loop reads CASSPLPSNQPQHF. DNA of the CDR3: TGTGCCAGCAGCCCCCTCCCTAGCAATCAGCCCCAGCATTTT.

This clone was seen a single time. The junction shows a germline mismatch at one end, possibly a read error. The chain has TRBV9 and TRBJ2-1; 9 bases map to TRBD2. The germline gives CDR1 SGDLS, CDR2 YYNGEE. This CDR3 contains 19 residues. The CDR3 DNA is TGTGCCAGCAGCGTAGCTACTTTGACTAGCGGATCCGGCTACACTGAGCAGTTCTTC. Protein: CASSVATLTSGSGYTEQFF.

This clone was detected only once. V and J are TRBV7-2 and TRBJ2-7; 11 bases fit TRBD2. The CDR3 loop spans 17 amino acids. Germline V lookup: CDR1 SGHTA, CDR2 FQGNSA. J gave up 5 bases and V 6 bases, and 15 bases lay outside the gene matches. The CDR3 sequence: CASRYSRGTSGFDEQYF. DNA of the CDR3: TGTGCCAGCAGATACTCCCGTGGGACTAGCGGTTTCGACGAGCAGTACTTC.

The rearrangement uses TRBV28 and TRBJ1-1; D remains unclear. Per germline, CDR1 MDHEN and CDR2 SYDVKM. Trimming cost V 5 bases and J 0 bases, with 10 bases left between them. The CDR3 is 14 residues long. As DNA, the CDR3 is TGTGCCAGCAGTATCACACAGATGAACACTGAAGCTTTCTTT. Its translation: CASSITQMNTEAFF.

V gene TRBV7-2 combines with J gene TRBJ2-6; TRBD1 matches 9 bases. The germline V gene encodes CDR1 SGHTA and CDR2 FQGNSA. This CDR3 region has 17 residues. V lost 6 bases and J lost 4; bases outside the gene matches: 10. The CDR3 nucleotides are TGTGCCAGCAGGACGACAGGGGGTAGTAAAGGGGCCAACGTCCTGACTTTC. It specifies CASRTTGGSKGANVLTF.

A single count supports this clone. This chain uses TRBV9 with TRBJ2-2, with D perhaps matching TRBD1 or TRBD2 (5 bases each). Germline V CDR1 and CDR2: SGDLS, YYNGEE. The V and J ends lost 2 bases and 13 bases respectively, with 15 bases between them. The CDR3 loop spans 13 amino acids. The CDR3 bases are TGTGCCAGCAGCGTTGATAGGGACGCGGGGCTGTTTTTT. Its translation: CASSVDRDAGLFF.

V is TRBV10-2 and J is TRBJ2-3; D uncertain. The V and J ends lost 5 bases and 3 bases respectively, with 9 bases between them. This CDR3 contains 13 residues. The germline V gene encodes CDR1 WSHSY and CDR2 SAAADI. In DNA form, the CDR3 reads TGCGCCAGCAGTCTTCCGCCAACAGATACGCAGTATTTT. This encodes CASSLPPTDTQYF.

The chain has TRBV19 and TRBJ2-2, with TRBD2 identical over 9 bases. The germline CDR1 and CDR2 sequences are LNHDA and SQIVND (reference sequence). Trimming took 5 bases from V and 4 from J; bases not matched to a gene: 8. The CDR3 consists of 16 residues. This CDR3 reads CASSEYSGRATGELFF. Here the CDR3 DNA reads TGTGCCAGTAGTGAGTATAGCGGGAGAGCCACCGGGGAGCTGTTTTTT.

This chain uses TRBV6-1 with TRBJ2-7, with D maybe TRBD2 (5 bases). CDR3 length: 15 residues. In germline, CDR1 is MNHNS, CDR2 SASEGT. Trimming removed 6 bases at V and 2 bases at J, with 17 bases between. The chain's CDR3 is CASRDLTGFTYEQYF. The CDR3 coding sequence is TGTGCCAGCAGAGACCTTACGGGGTTCACCTACGAGCAGTACTTC.

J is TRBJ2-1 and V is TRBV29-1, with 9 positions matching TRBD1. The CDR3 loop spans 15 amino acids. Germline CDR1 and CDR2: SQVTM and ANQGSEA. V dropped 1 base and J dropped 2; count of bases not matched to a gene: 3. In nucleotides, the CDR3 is TGCAGCGTTGAAGGGGGGACAGGGACCTACAATGAGCAGTTCTTC. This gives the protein CSVEGGTGTYNEQFF.

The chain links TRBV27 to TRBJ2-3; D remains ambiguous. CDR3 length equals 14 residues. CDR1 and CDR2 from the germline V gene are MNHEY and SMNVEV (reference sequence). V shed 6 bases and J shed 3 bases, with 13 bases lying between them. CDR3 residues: CASSRAGGTDTQYF. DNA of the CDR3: TGTGCCAGCAGCCGGGCCGGCGGAACAGATACGCAGTATTTT.

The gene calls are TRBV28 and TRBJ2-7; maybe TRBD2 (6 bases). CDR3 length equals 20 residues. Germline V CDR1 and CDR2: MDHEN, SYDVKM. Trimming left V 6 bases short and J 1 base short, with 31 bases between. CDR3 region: CASSPSTWGVSTKASYEQYF. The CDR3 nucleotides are TGTGCCAGCAGCCCCTCAACCTGGGGGGTTTCGACTAAGGCTTCCTACGAGCAGTACTTC.

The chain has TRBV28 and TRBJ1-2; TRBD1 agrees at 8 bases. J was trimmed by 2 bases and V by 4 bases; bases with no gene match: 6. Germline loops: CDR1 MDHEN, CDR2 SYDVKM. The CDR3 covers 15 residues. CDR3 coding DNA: TGTGCCAGCAGTTCTTGGACAGGGCTGAACTATGGCTACACCTTC. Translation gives CASSSWTGLNYGYTF.

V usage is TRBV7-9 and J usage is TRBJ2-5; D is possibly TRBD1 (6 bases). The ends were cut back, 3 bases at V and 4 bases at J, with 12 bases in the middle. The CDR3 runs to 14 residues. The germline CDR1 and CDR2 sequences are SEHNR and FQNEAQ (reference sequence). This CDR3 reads CASSLGTKGETQYF. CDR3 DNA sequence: TGTGCCAGCAGCTTGGGGACAAAAGGAGAGACCCAGTACTTC.

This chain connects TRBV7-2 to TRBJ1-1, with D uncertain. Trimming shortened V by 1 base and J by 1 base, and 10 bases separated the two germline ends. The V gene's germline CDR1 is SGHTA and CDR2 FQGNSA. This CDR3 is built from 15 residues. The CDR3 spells CASSLEAGRNTEAFF. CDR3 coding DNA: TGTGCCAGCAGCTTAGAGGCCGGGAGGAACACTGAAGCTTTCTTT.

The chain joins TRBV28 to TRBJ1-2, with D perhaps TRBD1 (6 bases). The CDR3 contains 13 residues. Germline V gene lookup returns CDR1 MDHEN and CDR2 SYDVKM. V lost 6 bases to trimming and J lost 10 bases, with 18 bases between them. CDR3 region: CASSVRDKWPYTF. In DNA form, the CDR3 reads TGTGCCAGCAGCGTCCGGGACAAATGGCCCTACACCTTC.

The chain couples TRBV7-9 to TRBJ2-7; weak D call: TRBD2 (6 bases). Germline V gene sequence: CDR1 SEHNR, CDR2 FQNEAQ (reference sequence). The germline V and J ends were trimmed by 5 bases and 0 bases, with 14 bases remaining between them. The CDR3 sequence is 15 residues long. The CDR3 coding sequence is TGTGCCAGCAGCCCCCTCCGGGGGATCTCCTACGAGCAGTACTTC. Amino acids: CASSPLRGISYEQYF.

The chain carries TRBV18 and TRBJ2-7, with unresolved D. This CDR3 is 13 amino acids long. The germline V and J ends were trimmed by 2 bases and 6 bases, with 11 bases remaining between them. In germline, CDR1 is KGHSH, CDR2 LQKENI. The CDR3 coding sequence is TGTGCCAGCTCACCAGTCGGCCAAAGCGAGCAGTACTTC. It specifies CASSPVGQSEQYF.

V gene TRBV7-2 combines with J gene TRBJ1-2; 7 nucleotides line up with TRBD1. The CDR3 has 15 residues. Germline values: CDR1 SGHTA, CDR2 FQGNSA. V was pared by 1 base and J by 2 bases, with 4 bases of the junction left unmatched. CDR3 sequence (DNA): TGTGCCAGCAGCTTAGTGACAGGGCCAAACTATGGCTACACCTTC. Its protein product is CASSLVTGPNYGYTF.

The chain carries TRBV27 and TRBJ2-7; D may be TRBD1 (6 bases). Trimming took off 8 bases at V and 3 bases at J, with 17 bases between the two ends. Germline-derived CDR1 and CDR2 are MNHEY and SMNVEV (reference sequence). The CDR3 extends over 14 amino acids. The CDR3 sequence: CASALRGRGYEQYF. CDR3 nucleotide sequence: TGTGCCAGCGCCCTCAGGGGTCGGGGCTACGAGCAGTACTTC.

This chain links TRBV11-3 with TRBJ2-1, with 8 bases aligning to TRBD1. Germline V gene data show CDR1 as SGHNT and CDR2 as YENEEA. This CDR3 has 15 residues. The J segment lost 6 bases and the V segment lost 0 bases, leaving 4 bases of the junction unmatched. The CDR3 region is CASSLDGTGSNEQFF. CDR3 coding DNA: TGTGCCAGCAGCTTAGACGGGACAGGCAGCAATGAGCAGTTCTTC. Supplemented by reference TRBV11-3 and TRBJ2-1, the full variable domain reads EAGVVQSPRYKIIEKKQPVAFWCNPISGHNTLYWYLQNLGQGPELLIRYENEEAVDDSQLPKDRFSAERLKGVDSTLKIQPAELGDSAVYLCASSLDGTGSNEQFFGPGTRLTVL.

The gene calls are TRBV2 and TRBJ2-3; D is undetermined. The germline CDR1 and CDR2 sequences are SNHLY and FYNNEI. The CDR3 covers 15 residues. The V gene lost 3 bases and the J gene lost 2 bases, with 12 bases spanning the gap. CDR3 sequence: CASSEVTMATDTQYF. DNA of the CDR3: TGTGCCAGCAGTGAGGTGACCATGGCCACAGATACGCAGTATTTT.

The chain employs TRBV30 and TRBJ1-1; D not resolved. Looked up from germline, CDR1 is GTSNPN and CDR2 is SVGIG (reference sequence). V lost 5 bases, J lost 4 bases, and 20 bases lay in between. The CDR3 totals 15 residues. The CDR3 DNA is TGTGCCTGGGCCTGGAAACCTTATGATGGCACTGAAGCTTTCTTT. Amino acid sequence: CAWAWKPYDGTEAFF.